The rows below give T cell receptor beta chains drawn from one sample of a study of shared clonotypes between healthy human individuals. Repertoires were generated with immunoSEQ multiplex PCR, while TCRdb's copy carries only in-frame clones and drops some. This repertoire shows about 1.5 million clones, around 98% found once; its top ten account for 0.4% to 0.45%. Sequenced: naive CD4+ T cells sorted from blood. All receptors derive from a man aged 25 to 45 in good health. The CDR3 runs from the conserved cysteine through the conserved F or W. Each record gives: V gene, CDR3 length, D gene, clone size, J gene, CDR3 protein, CDR3 DNA. The D gene is left open where the match is weak. Rows may omit the clone size; those that give it use once, few, many or a size class.

>TRBV19|17|-|-|TRBJ2-7
CASSIAGRGSGSYEQYF
TGTGCCAGTAGTATAGCGGGTCGGGGGTCCGGCTCCTACGAGCAGTACTTC
>TRBV11-2|14|-|-|TRBJ2-3
CASSLAGSTDTQYF
TGTGCCAGCAGCTTGGCCGGGTCAACAGATACGCAGTATTTT
>TRBV5-1|13|-|-|TRBJ2-5
CASSLASRETQYF
TGCGCCAGCAGCTTGGCCAGTCGTGAGACCCAGTACTTC
>TRBV29-1|13|TRBD1|-|TRBJ1-1
CSGGQGGNTEAFF
TGCAGCGGAGGACAGGGCGGGAACACTGAAGCTTTCTTT
>TRBV19|14|-|once|TRBJ2-7
CASSNGRGSYEQYF
TGTGCCAGTAGTAATGGTAGAGGCTCCTACGAGCAGTACTTC
>TRBV7-7|14|-|-|TRBJ2-3
CASSLLADTDTQYF
TGTGCCAGCAGCTTACTCGCGGACACAGATACGCAGTATTTT
>TRBV25-1|15|-|-|TRBJ2-5
CASSGARVGMQTQYF
TGTGCCAGCAGTGGGGCGCGGGTGGGGATGCAGACCCAGTACTTC
>TRBV7-3|22|TRBD1|-|TRBJ1-3
CASSLDLSKGRGTQSFGNTIYF
TGTGCCAGCAGCTTAGATCTAAGTAAGGGCAGGGGGACCCAATCGTTTGGAAACACCATATATTTT
>TRBV7-9|15|-|-|TRBJ2-7
CASSLLTKGHLEQYF
TGTGCCAGCAGCTTATTAACCAAGGGCCACCTCGAGCAGTACTTC
>TRBV27|21|TRBD1|-|TRBJ2-5
CASSPRKRQGAFPKQQETQYF
TGTGCCAGCAGCCCTCGGAAGAGGCAGGGGGCGTTCCCTAAACAACAAGAGACCCAGTACTTC
>TRBV7-2|18|TRBD2|-|TRBJ2-7
CASSSTYRKGTSPYEQYF
TGTGCCAGCAGCTCCACCTACCGAAAAGGGACTAGCCCCTACGAGCAGTACTTC
>TRBV7-9|17|TRBD1|-|TRBJ1-5
CASSPYQDRGRGQPQHF
TGTGCCAGCAGCCCATATCAGGACAGGGGGCGCGGTCAGCCCCAGCATTTT
>TRBV18|13|-|-|TRBJ2-7
CASSPAAAYEQYF
TGTGCCAGCTCCCCCGCGGCAGCCTACGAGCAGTACTTC
>TRBV6-5|16|TRBD2|-|TRBJ2-3
CASSYSGLGVTDTQYF
TGTGCCAGCAGTTACTCAGGACTAGGGGTCACAGATACGCAGTATTTT
>TRBV19|16|TRBD1|-|TRBJ1-5
CASSKGDRGGSQPQHF
TGTGCCAGTAGTAAAGGGGACAGGGGTGGGAGTCAGCCCCAGCATTTT
>TRBV7-2|13|-|once|TRBJ2-5
CASSPGARETQYF
TGTGCCAGCAGCCCAGGGGCTCGAGAGACCCAGTACTTC
>TRBV15|18|TRBD2|-|TRBJ2-3
CATSRESGLAGFTDTQYF
TGTGCCACCAGCAGAGAGTCGGGACTAGCGGGATTCACAGATACGCAGTATTTT
>TRBV12-5|16|TRBD1|-|TRBJ2-3
CASARRITGGSDTQYF
TGTGCTAGTGCCCGGAGGATCACAGGGGGATCCGATACGCAGTATTTT
>TRBV4-2|17|TRBD1|-|TRBJ2-7
CASSQYPPGQGTYEQYF
TGTGCCAGCAGCCAATACCCCCCGGGACAGGGGACCTACGAGCAGTACTTC
>TRBV2|15|TRBD1|-|TRBJ2-1
CASRDRQGSYNEQFF
TGTGCCAGCAGGGATCGACAGGGATCCTACAATGAGCAGTTCTTC
>TRBV18|14|-|-|TRBJ2-2
CASSPTRGFGELFF
TGTGCCAGCTCACCCACCCGCGGTTTCGGGGAGCTGTTTTTT
>TRBV18|15|-|-|TRBJ1-4
CASSPYSGGDEKLFF
TGTGCCAGCTCACCATACTCAGGTGGTGATGAAAAACTGTTTTTT
>TRBV6-1|13|TRBD2|-|TRBJ2-2
CASRWGGVGELFF
TGTGCCAGCAGATGGGGAGGGGTCGGGGAGCTGTTTTTT
>TRBV7-9|16|TRBD1|-|TRBJ1-1
CASSLGSGTDGTEAFF
TGTGCCAGCAGCTTAGGGTCCGGGACAGATGGCACTGAAGCTTTCTTT
>TRBV7-9|15|TRBD2|-|TRBJ2-1
CASSPSRIAGHEQFF
TGTGCCAGCAGCCCCAGCAGGATAGCGGGGCACGAGCAGTTCTTC
>TRBV18|15|-|-|TRBJ1-2
CASSPDMRSNYGYTF
TGTGCCAGCTCACCGGACATGAGGAGTAACTATGGCTACACCTTC
>TRBV10-1|14|-|once|TRBJ1-1
CASSESSGIGGAFF
TGCGCCAGCAGTGAGTCATCAGGGATCGGAGGGGCTTTCTTT
>TRBV9|18|-|-|TRBJ2-7
CASSVGIGVLGLEDEQYF
TGTGCCAGCAGCGTAGGGATTGGGGTTCTGGGACTGGAGGACGAGCAGTACTTC
>TRBV18|13|-|-|TRBJ1-1
CASSPGTTTEAFF
TGTGCCAGCTCACCGGGGACTACCACTGAAGCTTTCTTT
>TRBV29-1|15|TRBD2|-|TRBJ2-7
CSVVWGGTSSYEQYF
TGCAGCGTTGTGTGGGGGGGGACTAGCTCCTACGAGCAGTACTTC
>TRBV4-1|15|-|-|TRBJ1-2
CASSQDQSLPYGYTF
TGCGCCAGCAGCCAAGACCAGAGCCTACCCTATGGCTACACCTTC
>TRBV28|13|-|-|TRBJ2-7
CASSLLNSYEQYF
TGTGCCAGCAGTTTACTTAACTCCTACGAGCAGTACTTC